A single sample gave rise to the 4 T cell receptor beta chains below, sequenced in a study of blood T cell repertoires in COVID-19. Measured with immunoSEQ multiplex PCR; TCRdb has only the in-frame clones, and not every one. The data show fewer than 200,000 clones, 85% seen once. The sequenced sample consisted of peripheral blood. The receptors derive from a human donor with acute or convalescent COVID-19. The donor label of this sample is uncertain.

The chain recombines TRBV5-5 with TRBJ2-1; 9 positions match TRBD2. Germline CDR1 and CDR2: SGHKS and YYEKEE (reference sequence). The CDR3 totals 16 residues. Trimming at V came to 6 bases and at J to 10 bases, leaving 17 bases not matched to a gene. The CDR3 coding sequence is TGTGCCAGCACCCCCTGGGGTAGCGGGGGTGTACGGGAGCAGTTCTTC. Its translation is CASTPWGSGGVREQFF.

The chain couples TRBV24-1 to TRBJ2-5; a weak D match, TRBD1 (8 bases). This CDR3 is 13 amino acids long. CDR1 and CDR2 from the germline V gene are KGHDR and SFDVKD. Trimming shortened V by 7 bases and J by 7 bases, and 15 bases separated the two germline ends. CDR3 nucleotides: TGTGCCACCAGACAGACAGGGGAGGGGACCCAGTACTTC. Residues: CATRQTGEGTQYF.

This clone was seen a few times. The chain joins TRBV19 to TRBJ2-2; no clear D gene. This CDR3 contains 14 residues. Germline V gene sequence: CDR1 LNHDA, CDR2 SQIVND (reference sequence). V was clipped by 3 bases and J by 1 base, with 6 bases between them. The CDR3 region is CASSIYLNTGELFF. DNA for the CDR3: TGTGCCAGTAGTATTTACTTGAACACCGGGGAGCTGTTTTTT.

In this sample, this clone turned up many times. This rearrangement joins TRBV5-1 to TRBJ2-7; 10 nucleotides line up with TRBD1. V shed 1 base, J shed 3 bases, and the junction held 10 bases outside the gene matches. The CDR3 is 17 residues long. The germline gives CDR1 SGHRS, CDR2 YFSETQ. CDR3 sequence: CASSLPKGTGEDYEQYF. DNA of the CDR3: TGCGCCAGCAGCTTGCCCAAGGGGACAGGGGAGGACTACGAGCAGTACTTC.